The 13 T cell receptor beta chains presented below share a single source sample, sequenced in a study of healthy donors' naive CD4 and CD8 T cells. TCR libraries were built from 500 to 600 ng of total RNA by linear amplification. One entry per CDR3 protein results from TCRdb running MiXCR on the reads. This table has 180,000 or so distinct CDR3 sequences, nearly 75% appearing once. Sequences were obtained from naive CD4+ and CD8+ T cells sorted from blood, pooled from several donors. The source of these receptors is a pool of human donors in good health; the sample pools cells from several healthy donors.

The rearrangement links TRBV30 to TRBJ1-6, with a possible D match to TRBD1 (6 bases). Trimming left V 4 bases short and J 7 bases short, with 8 bases between. In germline, CDR1 is GTSNPN, CDR2 SVGIG (reference sequence). The CDR3 covers 12 residues. The CDR3 sequence: CAWTRGNSPLHF. CDR3 nucleotide sequence: TGTGCCTGGACAAGGGGGAATTCACCCCTCCACTTT.

CDR3 nucleotides: TGTGCCAGTAGCCATGGACAGGGAGCCTACGAGCAGTACTTC. Translating it yields CASSHGQGAYEQYF. The genes are TRBV19 and TRBJ2-7, with 8 bases aligning to TRBD1. Per the germline V gene, CDR1 is LNHDA and CDR2 is SQIVND (reference sequence). Unmatched junction bases numbered 6, after V lost 6 bases and J lost 2 bases. This CDR3 is 14 amino acids long. Filled out from reference TRBV19 and TRBJ2-7, the complete variable domain reads DGGITQSPKYLFRKEGQNVTLSCEQNLNHDAMYWYRQDPGQGLRLIYYSQIVNDFQKGDIAEGYSVSREKKESFPLTVTSAQKNPTAFYLCASSHGQGAYEQYFGPGTRLTVT.

This chain uses TRBV6-5 with TRBJ2-3, with unresolved D. The germline CDR1 and CDR2 sequences are MNHEY and SVGAGI. CDR3 length: 14 residues. V was trimmed by 6 bases and J by 1 base, leaving 11 bases between them. The CDR3 loop reads CASSTRRGTDTQYF. The CDR3 nucleotides read TGTGCCAGCAGCACACGCCGGGGCACAGATACGCAGTATTTT.

The chain combines TRBV27 with TRBJ2-1, with 7 bases lining up with TRBD1. V shed 5 bases and J 8 bases; nucleotides not matched to a gene: 9. The CDR3 runs 14 residues. Germline CDR1 MNHEY, CDR2 SMNVEV (reference sequence). The CDR3 region has the DNA TGTGCCAGCAGTCTCCGACAGGGTGGCGATGAGCAGTTCTTC. Translating gives CASSLRQGGDEQFF.

This sequence joins TRBV19 and TRBJ1-1, with D perhaps matching TRBD1 (5 bases). Deletions cut 4 bases from V and 0 bases from J, with 18 bases between. The CDR3 is made up of 17 amino acids. Germline assignment: CDR1 LNHDA and CDR2 SQIVND (reference sequence). Written as DNA, the CDR3 is TGTGCCAGTAGTACTACGAAAGGGGCCCGGTTGAACACTGAAGCTTTCTTT. This encodes CASSTTKGARLNTEAFF.

The V and J genes are TRBV29-1 and TRBJ2-4, with D uncertain. Trimming shortened V by 3 bases and J by 4 bases, and 4 bases separated the two germline ends. Germline assignment: CDR1 SQVTM and CDR2 ANQGSEA. CDR3 length equals 11 residues. The CDR3 sequence is CSVEGKNIQYF. For the CDR3, the DNA is TGCAGCGTTGAGGGTAAAAACATTCAGTACTTC.

The chain couples TRBV7-6 to TRBJ2-4; 8 bases agree with TRBD2. J lost 0 bases, V lost 3 bases, and 4 bases had no gene match. In germline, CDR1 is SGHVS, CDR2 FNYEAQ. The CDR3 runs to 16 residues. As DNA, the CDR3 is TGTGCCAGCAGCTTGAGCCTAGCGGGAGCCAAAAACATTCAGTACTTC. It is translated as CASSLSLAGAKNIQYF. Full variable domain (missing parts from reference TRBV7-6 and TRBJ2-4): GAGVSQSPRYKVTKRGQDVALRCDPISGHVSLYWYRQALGQGPEFLTYFNYEAQQDKSGLPNDRFSAERPEGSISTLTIQRTEQRDSAMYRCASSLSLAGAKNIQYFGAGTRLSVL.

The chain is built from TRBV29-1 and TRBJ2-7; D is ambiguous. Trimming pared 5 bases from V and 5 bases from J, leaving 13 bases between. The CDR3 runs 12 residues. Germline V gene sequence: CDR1 SQVTM, CDR2 ANQGSEA. The CDR3 loop reads CSVSPSVNEQYF. CDR3 nucleotide sequence: TGCAGCGTTAGTCCATCAGTAAACGAGCAGTACTTC.

J is TRBJ2-7 and V is TRBV5-1; D remains unclear. CDR1 and CDR2 from the germline V gene are SGHRS and YFSETQ. V dropped 4 bases and J dropped 6 bases, with 14 bases sitting between them. This CDR3 is built from 13 residues. The CDR3 bases are TGCGCCAGCAGCCCCGGTGAAGGGTTCGAGCAGTACTTC. Residues: CASSPGEGFEQYF.

The chain has TRBV27 and TRBJ2-1, with D perhaps TRBD2 (6 bases). Germline CDR1 reads MNHEY; CDR2 reads SMNVEV (reference sequence). Trimming took off 8 bases at V and 6 bases at J, with 17 bases between the two ends. This CDR3 comprises 14 residues. The CDR3 DNA reads TGTGCCAGCCGGAGATATAAAGCGGGCAATGAGCAGTTCTTC. This gives the protein CASRRYKAGNEQFF.

The rearrangement links TRBV6-5 to TRBJ2-1; 10 bases match TRBD1. V lost 3 bases and J lost 6; bases outside the gene matches: 5. Germline V gene data show CDR1 as MNHEY and CDR2 as SVGAGI. This CDR3 has 15 amino acids. CDR3 in DNA: TGTGCCAGCAGTTATCGGGACAGGGGAGTCAATGAGCAGTTCTTC. Its translation: CASSYRDRGVNEQFF.

The chain combines TRBV6-6 with TRBJ2-7; a weak D match, TRBD1 (6 bases). V was cut by 5 bases and J by 1 base, with 15 bases left in between. The germline CDR1 and CDR2 sequences are MNHNY and SVGAGI (reference sequence). This CDR3 has 15 residues. The CDR3: CASSPNRDRSYEQYF. The CDR3 DNA reads as TGTGCCAGCAGTCCGAACCGCGACAGGTCCTACGAGCAGTACTTC.

This sequence joins TRBV12-3 or TRBV12-4 and TRBJ2-1; a weak D match, TRBD2 (5 bases). The CDR3 sequence is 14 residues long. Trimming left V 7 bases short and J 9 bases short, with 19 bases between. The CDR3 is CASTPGSGRGEQFF. The CDR3 DNA is TGTGCCAGCACCCCGGGGTCAGGCCGAGGTGAGCAGTTCTTC.